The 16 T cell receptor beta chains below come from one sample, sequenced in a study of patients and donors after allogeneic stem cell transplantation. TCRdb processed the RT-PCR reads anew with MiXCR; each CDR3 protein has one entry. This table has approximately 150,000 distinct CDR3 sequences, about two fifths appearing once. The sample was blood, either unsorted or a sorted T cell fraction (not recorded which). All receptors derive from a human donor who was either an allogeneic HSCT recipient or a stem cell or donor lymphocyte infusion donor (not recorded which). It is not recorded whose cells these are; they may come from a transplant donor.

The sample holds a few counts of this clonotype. The CDR3 protein is CSASVGAPGELFF. As DNA, the CDR3 is TGCAGTGCCTCCGTAGGGGCCCCCGGGGAGCTGTTTTTT. J is TRBJ2-2 and V is TRBV29-1, with D tentatively TRBD1 (5 bases). The CDR3 contains 13 residues. Germline CDR1 SQVTM, CDR2 ANQGSEA.

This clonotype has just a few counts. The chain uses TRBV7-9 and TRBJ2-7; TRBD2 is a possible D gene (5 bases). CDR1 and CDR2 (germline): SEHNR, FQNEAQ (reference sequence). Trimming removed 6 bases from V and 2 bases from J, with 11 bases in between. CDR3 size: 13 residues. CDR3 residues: CASSSPGTYEQYV. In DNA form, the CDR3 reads TGTGCCAGCAGTTCTCCGGGGACCTACGAGCAGTACGTC.

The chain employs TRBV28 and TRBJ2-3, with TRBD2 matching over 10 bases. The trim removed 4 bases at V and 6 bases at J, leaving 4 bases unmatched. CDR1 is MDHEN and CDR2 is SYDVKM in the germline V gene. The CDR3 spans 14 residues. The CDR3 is CASSSLAGADTQYF. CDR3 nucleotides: TGTGCCAGCAGTTCCCTAGCGGGGGCCGATACGCAGTATTTT. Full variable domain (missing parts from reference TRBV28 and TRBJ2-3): DVKVTQSSRYLVKRTGEKVFLECVQDMDHENMFWYRQDPGLGLRLIYFSYDVKMKEKGDIPEGYSVSREKKERFSLILESASTNQTSMYLCASSSLAGADTQYFGPGTRLTVL.

CDR3 loop: CSASPTTSREPQHF. For the CDR3, the DNA is TGCAGTGCTAGCCCCACAACCTCTCGGGAGCCCCAGCATTTT. The gene calls are TRBV20-1 and TRBJ1-5; no firm D call. Between the trimmed V and J ends, which lost 3 bases and 8 bases, there was a span of 17 bases. The CDR3 spans 14 residues. Germline V gene lookup returns CDR1 DFQATT and CDR2 SNEGSKA (reference sequence).

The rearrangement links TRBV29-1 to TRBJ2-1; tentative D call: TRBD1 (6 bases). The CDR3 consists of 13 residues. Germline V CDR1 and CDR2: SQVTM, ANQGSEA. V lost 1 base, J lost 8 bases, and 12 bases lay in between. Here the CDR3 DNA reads TGCAGCGTTGAAGCCAAACAGGGACATGAGCAGTTCTTC. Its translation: CSVEAKQGHEQFF.

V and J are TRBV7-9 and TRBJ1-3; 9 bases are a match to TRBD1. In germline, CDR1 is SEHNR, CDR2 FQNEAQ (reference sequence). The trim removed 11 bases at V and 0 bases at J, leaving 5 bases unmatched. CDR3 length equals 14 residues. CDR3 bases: TGTGCCGGGGGACAGGGCCGCTCTGGAAACACCATATATTTT. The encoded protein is CAGGQGRSGNTIYF.

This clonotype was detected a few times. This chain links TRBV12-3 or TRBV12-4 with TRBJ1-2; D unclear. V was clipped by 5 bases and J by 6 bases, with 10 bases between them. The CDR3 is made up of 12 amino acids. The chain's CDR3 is CASSPAYDGYTF. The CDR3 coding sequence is TGTGCCAGCAGTCCCGCCTACGATGGCTACACCTTC.

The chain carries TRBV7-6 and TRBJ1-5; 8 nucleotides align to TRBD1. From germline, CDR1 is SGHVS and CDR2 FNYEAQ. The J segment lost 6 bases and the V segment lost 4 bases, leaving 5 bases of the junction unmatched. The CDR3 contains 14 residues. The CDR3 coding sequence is TGTGCCAGCAGCTCCGACAGGGGAGGTCAGCCCCAGCATTTT. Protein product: CASSSDRGGQPQHF.

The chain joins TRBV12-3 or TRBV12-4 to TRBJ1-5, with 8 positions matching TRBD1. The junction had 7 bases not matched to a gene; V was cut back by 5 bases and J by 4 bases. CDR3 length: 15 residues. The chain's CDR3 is CASSVGTGANQPQHF. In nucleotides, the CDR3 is TGTGCCAGCAGTGTGGGGACAGGAGCGAATCAGCCCCAGCATTTT.

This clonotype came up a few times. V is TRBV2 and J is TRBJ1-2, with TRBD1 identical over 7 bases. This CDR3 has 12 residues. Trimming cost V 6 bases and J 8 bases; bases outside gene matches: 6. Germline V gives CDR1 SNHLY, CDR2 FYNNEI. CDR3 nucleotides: TGTGCCAGCAGCGCGGACAGGACAGGCTACACCTTC. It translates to CASSADRTGYTF.

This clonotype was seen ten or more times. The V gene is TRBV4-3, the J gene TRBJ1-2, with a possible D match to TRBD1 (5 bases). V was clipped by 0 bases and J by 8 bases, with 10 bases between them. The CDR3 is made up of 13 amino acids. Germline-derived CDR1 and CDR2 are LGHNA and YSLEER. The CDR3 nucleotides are TGCGCCAGCAGCCAAGACCCAGGGAGGGGCTACACCTTC. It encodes CASSQDPGRGYTF.

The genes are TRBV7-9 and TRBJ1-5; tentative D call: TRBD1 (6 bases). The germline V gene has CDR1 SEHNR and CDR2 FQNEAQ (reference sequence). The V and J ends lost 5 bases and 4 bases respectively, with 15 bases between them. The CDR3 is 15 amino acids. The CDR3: CASSRGQRLNQPQHF. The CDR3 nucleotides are TGTGCCAGCAGCCGCGGACAGCGACTAAATCAGCCCCAGCATTTT.

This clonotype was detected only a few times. CDR3 DNA sequence: TGTGCCAGTACGACGAGCAATCAGCCCCAGCATTTT. Protein sequence: CASTTSNQPQHF. This sequence joins TRBV2 and TRBJ1-5; no reliable D call. Germline V gives CDR1 SNHLY, CDR2 FYNNEI. V lost 9 bases and J lost 1, with 7 bases in between. The CDR3 spans 12 residues.

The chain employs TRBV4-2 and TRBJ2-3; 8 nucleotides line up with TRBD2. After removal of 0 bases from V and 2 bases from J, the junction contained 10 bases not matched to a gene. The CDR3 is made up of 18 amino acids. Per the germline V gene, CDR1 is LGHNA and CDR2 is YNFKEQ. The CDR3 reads CASSQEGDWRGDTDTQYF. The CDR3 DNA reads TGTGCCAGCAGCCAAGAAGGTGATTGGCGGGGGGACACAGATACGCAGTATTTT.

The CDR3 DNA reads TGCGCCAGCAGCTTGGCCCCACAGGGGAGCAATCAGCCCCAGCATTTT. This gives the protein CASSLAPQGSNQPQHF. This rearrangement joins TRBV5-1 to TRBJ1-5; 7 nucleotides agree with TRBD1. The CDR3 totals 16 residues. V lost 0 bases, J lost 1 base, and 4 bases stayed unmatched. Germline V gene lookup returns CDR1 SGHRS and CDR2 YFSETQ.

The CDR3 sequence: CASSYAGTGANVLTF. CDR3 bases: TGTGCCAGCAGTTACGCGGGGACTGGGGCCAACGTCCTGACTTTC. V usage is TRBV6-5 and J usage is TRBJ2-6; D is perhaps TRBD2 (6 bases). Trimming pared 2 bases from V and 2 bases from J, leaving 7 bases between. CDR1 is MNHEY, CDR2 SVGAGI, per germline. The CDR3 is 15 residues long.